This T cell receptor beta chain was observed in a study of cytomegalovirus exposure and HLA in healthy donors. As to this clone: What it binds is not known.

The germline V gene has CDR1 MNHEY and CDR2 SVGAGI. This CDR3 region has 14 residues. The V gene lost 5 bases and the J gene lost 0 bases, with 8 bases spanning the gap. 60 Vbeta and 13 Jbeta primers were used in PCR. Here immunoSEQ multiplex PCR was the method, and the copy in TCRdb shows in-frame clones only, minus some. The repertoire includes 200,000 or so clones, 83% of them detected once, and about 1.4% sits in the top ten. Study outcomes and limitations: Beyond CMV serostatus, there was no information to go on about immune exposure. Most TCR beta V segments were productive about 90% or about 30% of the time in an earlier analysis. The classifier reportedly diagnosed cytomegalovirus status with high specificity and sensitivity.

When sampled, the donors appeared nominally healthy, though they likely had unrecorded immune exposures. The sample was PBMCs. The chain carries TRBV6-5 and TRBJ2-4; possible D gene TRBD1, 6 bases. The clonotype comes from a girl aged 5 to 17 in good health and CMV-seronegative. CDR3 bases: TGTGCCAGCAGTCAGGGGCCAGCCAAAAACATTCAGTACTTC. Its translation is CASSQGPAKNIQYF.